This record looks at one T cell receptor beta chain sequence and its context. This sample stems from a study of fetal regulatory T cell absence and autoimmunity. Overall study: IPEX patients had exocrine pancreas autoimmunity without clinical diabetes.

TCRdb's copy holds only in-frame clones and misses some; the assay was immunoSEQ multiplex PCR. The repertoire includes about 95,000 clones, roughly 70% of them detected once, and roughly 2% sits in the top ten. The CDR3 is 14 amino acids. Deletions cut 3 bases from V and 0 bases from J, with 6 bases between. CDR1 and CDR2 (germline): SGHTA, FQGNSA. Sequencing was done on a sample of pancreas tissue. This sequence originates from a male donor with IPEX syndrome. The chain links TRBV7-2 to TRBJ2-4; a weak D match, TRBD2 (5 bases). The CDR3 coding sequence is TGTGCCAGCAGCTTTGAGGGAGCCAAAAACATTCAGTACTTC. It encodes CASSFEGAKNIQYF.